The sequence of this T cell receptor (beta chain) was determined in a study of cytotoxic CD8 clonotypes in ibrutinib-treated CLL. Germline CDR1 is MGHRA and CDR2 is YSYEKL. The CDR3 is 14 residues long. The trim removed 4 bases at V and 5 bases at J, leaving 2 bases unmatched. Data came from immunoSEQ multiplex PCR; TCRdb stores just in-frame clones and leaves some out. The sample holds 65,000 to 85,000 clones, approximately 90% seen once. The material was PBMCs, obtained after 12 months of ibrutinib treatment. The chain has TRBV4-1 and TRBJ1-5; 10 nucleotides agree with TRBD1. The receptor comes from a human donor with chronic lymphocytic leukemia. The CDR3 reads CASSRGQGDQPQHF. The CDR3 DNA reads TGCGCCAGCAGCCGAGGACAGGGGGATCAGCCCCAGCATTTT.